This T cell receptor (beta chain) comes out of a study of blood T cell repertoires in COVID-19. For the study at large: Specimens from acute and convalescent COVID-19 originated in the United States, Italy and Spain. T cells, B-cell-depleted T cells, or PBMCs supplied cDNA or gDNA.

This CDR3 is built from 16 residues. The germline gives CDR1 SGHRS, CDR2 YFSETQ. V was cut by 3 bases and J by 0 bases, with 10 bases left in between. As originally analysed: Reference gene primer amplification gave estimated nucleated cell counts. Repertoires were generated with immunoSEQ multiplex PCR, while TCRdb's copy carries only in-frame clones and drops some. The V and J calls and clone size come from that table; D and trimming were worked out from the DNA. Of 130,000 to 150,000 clones detected, 65% to 90% appear once; the ten largest clones hold 5.5% to 8%. The V call is TRBV5-1, the J call TRBJ1-6; weak D call: TRBD1 (6 bases). This clonotype was obtained from a woman aged 45-65 years in a cohort sampled during active or convalescent COVID-19. What was sequenced was peripheral blood. CDR3 sequence: CASSSSRGSYNSPLHF. The DNA of the CDR3 is TGCGCCAGCAGCTCTAGCAGGGGCTCCTATAATTCACCCCTCCACTTT.